The source of this T cell receptor (beta chain) is a study of CD8+ T cells in alopecia areata. About the study: Oral tofacitinib, 5 to 10 mg twice daily, was given in an open-label trial.

Treatment in this sample: oral pan-JAK inhibitor, 5-10 mg twice daily. The CDR3 is 13 residues long. The germline V gene has CDR1 SEHNR and CDR2 FQNEAQ (reference sequence). Trimming removed 5 bases from V and 10 bases from J, with 12 bases in between. Investigators isolated RNA and reverse transcribed it into cDNA to act as the sequencing template. The data were produced by immunoSEQ multiplex PCR, yet TCRdb's version contains in-frame clones alone and is incomplete. The sample shows some 150,000 clones, roughly 80% of them seen only once. J is TRBJ1-6 and V is TRBV7-9; perhaps TRBD1 as D (5 bases). The clonotype was recovered from a human donor with alopecia areata. The starting material was CD8+ T cells sorted from blood, obtained at week 4, from a patient treated with tofacitinib. This CDR3 reads CASSRDGSSPLHF. The CDR3 DNA reads as TGTGCCAGCAGCAGGGACGGCAGCTCACCCCTCCACTTT.